The entry that follows covers one T cell receptor beta chain sequence. Other DNA sequences in the sample encode the same CDR3. The data stem from a study of blood T cell repertoires in COVID-19. Study-wide background: Sites in the United States, Italy and Spain provided acute and convalescent COVID-19 samples. T cells, B-cell-depleted T cells, or PBMCs provided the cDNA or gDNA that served as material.

In the original processing: The assay estimated nucleated cells by amplifying reference gene primers. TCRdb's table, derived via immunoSEQ multiplex PCR, lists solely in-frame clones and lacks some. D and trimming were read from the DNA, whereas the V and J calls and clone size are those reported in that table. The sample contains approximately 140,000 clones, around 81% of which appear only once. Trimming removed 1 base at V and 4 bases at J, with 9 bases between. The CDR3 is 14 amino acids. CDR1 and CDR2 from the germline V gene are SGHRS and YFSETQ. The sequence was obtained from a man between 60 and 70 years old with active or convalescent COVID-19. Sequenced sample: peripheral blood. The gene calls are TRBV5-1 and TRBJ1-3, with D perhaps TRBD1 (6 bases). CDR3 residues: CASSLQGSGNTIYF. CDR3 DNA sequence: TGCGCCAGCAGCTTGCAGGGGTCCGGAAACACCATATATTTT.